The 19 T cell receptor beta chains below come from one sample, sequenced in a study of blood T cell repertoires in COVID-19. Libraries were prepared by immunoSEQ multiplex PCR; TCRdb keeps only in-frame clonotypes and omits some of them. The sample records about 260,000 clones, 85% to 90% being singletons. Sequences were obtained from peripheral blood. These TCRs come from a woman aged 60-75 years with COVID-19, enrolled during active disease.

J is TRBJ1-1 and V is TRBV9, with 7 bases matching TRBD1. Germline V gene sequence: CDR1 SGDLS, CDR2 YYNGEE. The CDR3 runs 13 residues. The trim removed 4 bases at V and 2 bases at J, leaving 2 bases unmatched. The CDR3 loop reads CASSRDRNTEAFF. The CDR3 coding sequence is TGTGCCAGCAGCCGGGACAGAAACACTGAAGCTTTCTTT.

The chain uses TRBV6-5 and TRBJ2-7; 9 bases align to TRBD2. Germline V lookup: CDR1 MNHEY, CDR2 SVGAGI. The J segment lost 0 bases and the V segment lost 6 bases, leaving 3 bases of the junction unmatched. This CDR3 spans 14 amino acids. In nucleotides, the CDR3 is TGTGCCAGCAGAAGCGGGAGGAGCTCCTACGAGCAGTACTTC. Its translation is CASRSGRSSYEQYF.

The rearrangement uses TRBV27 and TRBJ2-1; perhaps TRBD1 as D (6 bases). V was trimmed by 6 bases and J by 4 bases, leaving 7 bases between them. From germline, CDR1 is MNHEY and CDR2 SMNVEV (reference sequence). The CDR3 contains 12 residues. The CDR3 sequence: CASRDSYNEQFF. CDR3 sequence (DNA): TGTGCCAGCAGGGACAGTTACAATGAGCAGTTCTTC.

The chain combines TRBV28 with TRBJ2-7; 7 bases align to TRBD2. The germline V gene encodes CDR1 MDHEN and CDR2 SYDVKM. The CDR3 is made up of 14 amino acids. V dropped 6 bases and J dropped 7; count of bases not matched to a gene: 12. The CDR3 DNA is TGTGCCAGCAGCCTACCGGGGTTCGGGGGGGAGCAGTACTTC. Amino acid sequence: CASSLPGFGGEQYF.

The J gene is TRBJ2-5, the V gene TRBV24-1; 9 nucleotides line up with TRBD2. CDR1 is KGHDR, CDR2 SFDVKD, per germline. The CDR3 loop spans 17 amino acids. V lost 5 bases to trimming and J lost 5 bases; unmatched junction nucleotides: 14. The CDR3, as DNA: TGTGCCACCAGTGCAGGGCTAGCGGGACCTCCGAGGGAGACCCAGTACTTC. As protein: CATSAGLAGPPRETQYF.

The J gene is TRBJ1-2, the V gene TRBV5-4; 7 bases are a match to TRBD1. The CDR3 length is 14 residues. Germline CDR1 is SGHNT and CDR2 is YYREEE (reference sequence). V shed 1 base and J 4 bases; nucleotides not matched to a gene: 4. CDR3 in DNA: TGTGCCAGCAGCTTGCGGGACAGCTCCTATGGCTACACCTTC. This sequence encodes CASSLRDSSYGYTF.

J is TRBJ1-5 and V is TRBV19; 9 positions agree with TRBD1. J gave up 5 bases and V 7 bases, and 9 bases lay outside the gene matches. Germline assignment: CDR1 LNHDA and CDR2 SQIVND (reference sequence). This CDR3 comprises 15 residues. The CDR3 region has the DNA TGTGCCAGTACCGTATGGGGACAGGGCGATCAGCCCCAGCATTTT. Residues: CASTVWGQGDQPQHF.

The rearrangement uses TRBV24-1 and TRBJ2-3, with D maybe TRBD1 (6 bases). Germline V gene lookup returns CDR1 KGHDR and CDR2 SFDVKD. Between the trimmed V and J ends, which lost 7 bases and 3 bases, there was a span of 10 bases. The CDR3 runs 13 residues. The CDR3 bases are TGTGCCACCAGCCGGCAGGGGACAGATACGCAGTATTTT. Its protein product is CATSRQGTDTQYF.

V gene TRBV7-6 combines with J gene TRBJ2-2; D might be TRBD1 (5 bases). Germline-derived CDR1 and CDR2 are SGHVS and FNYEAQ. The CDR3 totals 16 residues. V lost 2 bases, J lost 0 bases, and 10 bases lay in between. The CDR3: CASSLKQAANTGELFF. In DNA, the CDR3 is TGTGCCAGCAGCTTAAAACAGGCAGCGAACACCGGGGAGCTGTTTTTT.

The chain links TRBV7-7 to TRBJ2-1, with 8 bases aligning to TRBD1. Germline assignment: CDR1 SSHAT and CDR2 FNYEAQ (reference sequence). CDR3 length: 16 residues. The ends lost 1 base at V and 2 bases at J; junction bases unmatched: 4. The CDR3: CASSLGLGQAYNEQFF. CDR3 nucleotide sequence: TGTGCCAGCAGCTTAGGTTTGGGACAGGCCTACAATGAGCAGTTCTTC.

For the CDR3, the DNA is TGTGCCAGCAGCTTTCAGGGGGCGATGGATCAGCCCCAGCATTTT. Its protein is CASSFQGAMDQPQHF. The chain uses TRBV7-8 and TRBJ1-5, with TRBD1 identical over 8 bases. The CDR3 totals 15 residues. V trimming: 3 bases; J trimming: 5 bases; junction bases outside the gene matches: 6. Germline V gene lookup returns CDR1 SGHVS and CDR2 FQNEAQ. Using reference TRBV7-8 and TRBJ1-5 for the parts outside the CDR3, the full variable domain is GAGVSQSPRYKVAKRGQDVALRCDPISGHVSLFWYQQALGQGPEFLTYFQNEAQLDKSGLPSDRFFAERPEGSVSTLKIQRTQQEDSAVYLCASSFQGAMDQPQHFGDGTRLSIL.

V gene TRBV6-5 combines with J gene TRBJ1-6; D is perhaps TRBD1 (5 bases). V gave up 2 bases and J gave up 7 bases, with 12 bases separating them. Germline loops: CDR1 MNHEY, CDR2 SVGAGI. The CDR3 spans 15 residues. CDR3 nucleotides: TGTGCCAGCAGTTACGATGGGGCGGGAAATTCACCCCTCCACTTT. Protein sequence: CASSYDGAGNSPLHF.

As DNA, the CDR3 is TGTGCCAGCACGCTTGGGAGCCGAACTAGCACAGATACGCAGTATTTT. It yields the protein CASTLGSRTSTDTQYF. This chain joins TRBV28 and TRBJ2-3; D is perhaps TRBD2 (5 bases). The CDR3 spans 16 residues. Germline assignment: CDR1 MDHEN and CDR2 SYDVKM. V was pared by 7 bases and J by 0 bases, with 17 bases between.

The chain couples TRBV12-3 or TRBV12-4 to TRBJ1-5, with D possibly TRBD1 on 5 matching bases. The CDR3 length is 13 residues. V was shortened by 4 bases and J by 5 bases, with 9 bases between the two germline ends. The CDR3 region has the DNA TGTGCCAGCAGTTCCGACAGTCATCAGCCCCAGCATTTT. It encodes CASSSDSHQPQHF.

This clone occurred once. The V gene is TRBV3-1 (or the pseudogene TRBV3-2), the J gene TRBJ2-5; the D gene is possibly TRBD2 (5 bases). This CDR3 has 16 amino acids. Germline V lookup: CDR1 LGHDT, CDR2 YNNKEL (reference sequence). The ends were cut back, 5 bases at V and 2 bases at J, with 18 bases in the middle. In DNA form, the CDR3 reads TGTGCCAGCAGCTTTTGTTGGAGGCGATGGCAAGAGACCCAGTACTTC. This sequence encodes CASSFCWRRWQETQYF.

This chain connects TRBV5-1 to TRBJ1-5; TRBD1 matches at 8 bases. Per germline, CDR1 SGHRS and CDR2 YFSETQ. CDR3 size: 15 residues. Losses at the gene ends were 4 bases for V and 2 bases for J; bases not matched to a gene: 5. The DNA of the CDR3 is TGCGCCAGCAGCCAAACGACAGGGGGCAATCAGCCCCAGCATTTT. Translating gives CASSQTTGGNQPQHF.

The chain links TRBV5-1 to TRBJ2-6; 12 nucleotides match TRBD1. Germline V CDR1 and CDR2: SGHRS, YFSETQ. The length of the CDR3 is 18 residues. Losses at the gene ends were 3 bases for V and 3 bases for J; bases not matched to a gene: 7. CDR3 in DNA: TGCGCCAGCAGCTCCGCCGGGACAGGGGGCTTTGGGGCCAACGTCCTGACTTTC. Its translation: CASSSAGTGGFGANVLTF. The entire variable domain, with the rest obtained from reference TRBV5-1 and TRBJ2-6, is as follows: KAGVTQTPRYLIKTRGQQVTLSCSPISGHRSVSWYQQTPGQGLQFLFEYFSETQRNKGNFPGRFSGRQFSNSRSEMNVSTLELGDSALYLCASSSAGTGGFGANVLTFGAGSRLTVL.

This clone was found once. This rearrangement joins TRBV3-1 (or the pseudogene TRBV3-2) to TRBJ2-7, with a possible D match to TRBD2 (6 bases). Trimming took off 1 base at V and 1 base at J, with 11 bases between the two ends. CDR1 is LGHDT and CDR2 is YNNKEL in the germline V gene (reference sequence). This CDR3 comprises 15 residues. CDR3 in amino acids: CASSQGVTSSYEQYF. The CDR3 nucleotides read TGTGCCAGCAGCCAAGGAGTGACTAGTTCCTACGAGCAGTACTTC.

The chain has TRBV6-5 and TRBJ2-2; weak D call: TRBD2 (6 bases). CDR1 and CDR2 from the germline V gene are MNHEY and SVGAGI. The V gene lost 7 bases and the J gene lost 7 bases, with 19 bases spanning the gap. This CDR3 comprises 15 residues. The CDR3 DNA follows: TGTGCCAGCACTACAAGTCCGGGAGTCATCGGGGAGCTGTTTTTT. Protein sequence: CASTTSPGVIGELFF.